Below, 20 T cell receptor beta chains from the same sample are listed, as sequenced in a study of blood T cells in healthy people across ages. The use of a sample-barcoded 5' primer and a J-beta primer mix characterized a second PCR of about 7 to 12 cycles. TCRdb independently ran MiXCR on the 5' RACE reads; one entry per CDR3 protein. The sample gives hundreds of thousands of distinct CDR3 sequences, about 28% of which show up once; about a sixth is in the top ten. The source material was blood. The receptors were gathered from an elderly woman in good health.

At least ten counts were recorded for this clonotype. The V call is TRBV7-9, the J call TRBJ2-5; 7 positions agree with TRBD1. The CDR3 covers 15 residues. CDR1 SEHNR and CDR2 FQNEAQ come from the germline V gene (reference sequence). Trimming took 2 bases from V and 3 from J; bases not matched to a gene: 6. This CDR3 is CASSLSGTAKETQYF. CDR3 DNA: TGTGCCAGCAGCTTAAGTGGGACAGCTAAAGAGACCCAGTACTTC.

Remarks on this clonotype: This may arise from a read error, as a much more abundant clone is one base away. J is TRBJ1-2 and V is TRBV6-4; TRBD1 matches at 11 bases. Germline CDR1 MRHNA, CDR2 SNTAGT. This CDR3 spans 16 amino acids. This CDR3 reads CAGRRSGTGGTYGYTF. In DNA, the CDR3 is TGTGCCGGCAGGCGATCCGGGACAGGGGGGACCTATGGCTACACCTTC.

This clonotype was seen repeatedly, ten times or more. The rearrangement uses TRBV7-9 and TRBJ2-3; 7 positions match TRBD1. The CDR3 sequence is 14 residues long. J gave up 3 bases and V 7 bases, and 7 bases lay outside the gene matches. Germline V gene sequence: CDR1 SEHNR, CDR2 FQNEAQ (reference sequence). The CDR3 is CASKLTGVTDTQYF. The CDR3 bases are TGTGCCAGCAAGTTAACAGGGGTGACAGATACGCAGTATTTT.

A note on this clonotype: A junction end diverges from the germline sequence, so it may reflect a read error. The chain links TRBV12-3 or TRBV12-4 to TRBJ2-3; D is unresolved. CDR3 size: 13 residues. CDR3 DNA sequence: TGTGCCAGCAGCAGAGGATTCGCAGATGCGCAGTATTTT. Its translation is CASSRGFADAQYF.

In its sample, this clonotype was seen many times. The chain is built from TRBV10-2 and TRBJ2-3; 10 bases map to TRBD1. Germline V gene lookup returns CDR1 WSHSY and CDR2 SAAADI. The junction had 14 bases not matched to a gene; V was cut back by 6 bases and J by 8 bases. This CDR3 region has 16 residues. CDR3 sequence reads: CASSVRQGAGGSTQYF. The DNA of the CDR3 is TGCGCCAGCAGCGTTAGACAGGGGGCCGGTGGTAGTACGCAGTATTTT.

V is TRBV5-4 and J is TRBJ2-2; 9 nucleotides agree with TRBD2. This CDR3 spans 16 amino acids. The V gene end was trimmed by 0 bases and the J gene end by 4 bases; junction bases not matched to a gene: 4. Germline lookup yields CDR1 SGHNT and CDR2 YYREEE (reference sequence). CDR3 sequence reads: CASSLEAGGATGELFF. CDR3 in DNA: TGTGCCAGCAGCTTGGAGGCGGGGGGGGCCACCGGGGAGCTGTTTTTT.

This clonotype appeared many times. The CDR3 loop is CSARDRPSGGFRETQYF. The CDR3 nucleotides are TGCAGTGCTAGAGATCGGCCTAGCGGGGGCTTCCGGGAGACCCAGTACTTC. The chain couples TRBV20-1 to TRBJ2-5, with 10 bases matching TRBD2. This CDR3 spans 17 amino acids. V dropped 0 bases and J dropped 5; count of bases not matched to a gene: 12. The V gene's germline CDR1 is DFQATT and CDR2 SNEGSKA (reference sequence).

This clonotype was detected only a few times. The CDR3: CASSLTGGRTGELFF. The CDR3 DNA sequence: TGTGCCAGCAGCCTTACGGGGGGGCGAACCGGGGAGCTGTTTTTT. The chain couples TRBV3-1 to TRBJ2-2; 8 bases map to TRBD2. Per germline, CDR1 LGHDT and CDR2 YNNKEL (reference sequence). This CDR3 spans 15 amino acids. The V and J ends lost 4 bases and 5 bases, in that order; junction bases with no gene match: 6.

Comment on this clonotype: The junction departs from the called germline gene at one end, perhaps through a read error. This chain uses TRBV5-6 with TRBJ2-5; TRBD2 is a possible D gene (6 bases). CDR1 is SGHDT, CDR2 YYEEEE, per germline. This CDR3 region has 14 residues. The CDR3 DNA sequence: TGTGCCGGCAGCTGGCGATGGCGGGGTGAGACCCAGTACTTC. This gives the protein CAGSWRWRGETQYF.

This clonotype was detected ten times or more. The gene calls are TRBV12-3 or TRBV12-4 and TRBJ1-4; D gene ambiguous. This CDR3 region has 15 residues. The V gene lost 5 bases and the J gene lost 0 bases, with 10 bases spanning the gap. For the CDR3, the DNA is TGTGCCAGCAGTCACACTCTTGCAACTAATGAAAAACTGTTTTTT. Translating gives CASSHTLATNEKLFF.

The rearrangement joins TRBV15 to TRBJ1-3, with D unresolved. CDR1 and CDR2 (germline): LNHNV, YYDKDF (reference sequence). V dropped 4 bases and J dropped 3 bases, with 13 bases sitting between them. The CDR3 length is 15 residues. The CDR3 reads CATSTGAGFGNTIYF. The CDR3 nucleotides read TGTGCCACCAGCACCGGCGCGGGGTTTGGAAACACCATATATTTT.

This clonotype has ten or more counts. The rearrangement links TRBV5-1 to TRBJ2-1, with TRBD2 matching 11 bases. This CDR3 comprises 15 residues. V gave up 2 bases and J gave up 5 bases; unmatched junction bases: 3. Germline lookup yields CDR1 SGHRS and CDR2 YFSETQ. CDR3 region: CASSFGTSGHNEQFF. The CDR3 bases are TGCGCCAGCAGCTTCGGGACTAGCGGACACAATGAGCAGTTCTTC.

The rearrangement uses TRBV9 and TRBJ2-3; unclear D gene. Germline V gene data show CDR1 as SGDLS and CDR2 as YYNGEE. Trimming removed 0 bases at V and 3 bases at J, with 8 bases between. There are 14 residues in the CDR3. CDR3 in amino acids: CASSVDDGTDTQYF. CDR3 nucleotide sequence: TGTGCCAGCAGCGTAGATGATGGGACAGATACGCAGTATTTT.

This clonotype was seen at least ten times. The chain joins TRBV12-5 to TRBJ2-1; TRBD2 agrees at 7 bases. This CDR3 spans 16 amino acids. The junction had 3 bases not matched to a gene; V was cut back by 1 base and J by 0 bases. CDR1 is LGHNT, CDR2 FRNRAP, per germline. The CDR3 nucleotides read TGTGCTAGTGGTTTGGGAGGACTAGGCTCCTACAATGAGCAGTTCTTC. Translating it yields CASGLGGLGSYNEQFF.

Only a few counts were recorded for this clonotype. The gene calls are TRBV20-1 and TRBJ1-2; no clear D gene. The CDR3 is made up of 14 amino acids. V was trimmed by 5 bases and J by 2 bases, leaving 15 bases between them. Germline V lookup: CDR1 DFQATT, CDR2 SNEGSKA (reference sequence). CDR3 residues: CSASTAAQNYGYTF. The DNA of the CDR3 is TGCAGTGCTTCTACAGCGGCCCAGAACTATGGCTACACCTTC.

On this clonotype itself: This clone may be a read error of a much larger clone one base away. The J gene is TRBJ2-1, the V gene TRBV6-2 or TRBV6-3; 11 nucleotides align to TRBD2. The DNA end favors TRBJ2-7, so the J call may be wrong. The CDR3 has 16 residues. Germline CDR1 reads MNHEY; CDR2 reads SVGEGT. The CDR3 DNA sequence: TGTGCCAGCAGTGGGGGGACTAGCGGACCCTACAATGAGCAGTACTTC. Its translation: CASSGGTSGPYNEQYF.

This clonotype was seen a few times. V and J are TRBV7-9 and TRBJ2-5; tentative D call: TRBD2 (6 bases). The CDR3 totals 16 residues. Germline V gives CDR1 SEHNR, CDR2 FQNEAQ (reference sequence). The V end was cut by 2 bases, the J end by 5 bases, with 18 bases between. CDR3 amino acids: CASSLWIGRIGETQYF. The CDR3 coding sequence is TGTGCCAGCAGCTTATGGATTGGGAGGATCGGGGAGACCCAGTACTTC.

This clonotype was seen repeatedly, ten times or more. V and J are TRBV4-3 and TRBJ1-2; a possible D gene is TRBD1 (5 bases). CDR1 is LGHNA, CDR2 YSLEER, per germline. The ends were cut back, 0 bases at V and 2 bases at J, with 13 bases in the middle. The CDR3 length is 16 residues. Here the CDR3 DNA reads TGCGCCAGCAGCCAAGAAGGCGCAGGGAAGAACTATGGCTACACCTTC. This gives the protein CASSQEGAGKNYGYTF.

This clonotype was seen repeatedly, ten times or more. This chain joins TRBV12-3 or TRBV12-4 and TRBJ2-5; 7 bases match TRBD1. V shed 5 bases and J 9 bases; nucleotides not matched to a gene: 9. CDR3 length: 13 amino acids. The CDR3 coding sequence is TGTGCCAGCAGTCCCGACAGGGCCGATTCCCAGTACTTC. This sequence encodes CASSPDRADSQYF.

The chain joins TRBV2 to TRBJ1-3; TRBD1 matches 8 bases. V shed 6 bases, J shed 0 bases, and the junction held 10 bases outside the gene matches. The CDR3 totals 17 residues. The V gene's germline CDR1 is SNHLY and CDR2 FYNNEI. Here the CDR3 DNA reads TGTGCCAGCAGAGGGGGACAGGCCTTACTCTCTGGAAACACCATATATTTT. Protein sequence: CASRGGQALLSGNTIYF.